This TCR beta chain was observed in a study of vaccination and CD4 T cells after COVID-19. Background on the study: Post-vaccine sampling followed dose two by a median around 74 days (range 14 to 241). In the control cultures, a CEFX pool, an HIV-1 Nef pool, or no peptide was supplied.

Noted treatment: approximately 9-day PBMC culture with coronavirus spike peptide pools or control peptides (ViraFEST assay). Study outcomes and limitations: Researchers looked at relatively few convalescent patients and had no early post-infection timepoints.

CDR1 and CDR2 from the germline V gene are LNHNV and YYDKDF (reference sequence). This CDR3 comprises 16 residues. The V end was cut by 1 base, the J end by 6 bases, with 19 bases between. Sequencing of cultured CD4+ T cell DNA used the Oncomine TCR Beta short-read assay. Cultures of CD4+ T cells served as the source for extracting genomic DNA. TCRdb re-called the PCR reads with MiXCR, one entry per CDR3 protein. The table records 11,000 or so distinct CDR3 sequences, around 58% of them present only once. This clonotype was found a few times. Its matching antigen is unknown. This rearrangement joins TRBV15 to TRBJ2-7, with D perhaps given as TRBD1 or TRBD2 (5 bases each). The sequence came from a human donor who had recovered from COVID-19. Sequenced material: CD4+ T cells from blood, cultured in vitro. The DNA of the CDR3 is TGTGCCACCAGCAGAGTCAGAGGGCCACAGGTCGGCGAGCAGTACTTC. Its protein product is CATSRVRGPQVGEQYF.